This T cell receptor beta chain derives from a study of naive and memory T cell subsets. Findings and limits, study-wide: Especially in CD8 cells, naive repertoires contained a few larger clonotypes, possibly CD45RA-re-expressing memory cells. Gini index rose across naive, CM, EM and EMRA in CD4 and CD8. Over 90% of naive TCR sequences appeared only once, unlike memory subsets.

Two oligonucleotides, mixed equimolar, formed the beta constant-region primer covering TRBC1 and TRBC2. The ligated cDNA underwent four PCR rounds using SP2 and nested alpha and beta constant-region primers. Using its own MiXCR run on the UMI-ligation and nested PCR reads, TCRdb lists one record per CDR3 protein. The sample has roughly 97,000 distinct CDR3 sequences; roughly 15% are singletons. To note about this clonotype: The antigen remains unidentified.

The CDR3 loop spans 12 amino acids. Germline CDR1 SQVTM, CDR2 ANQGSEA. The ends were cut back, 4 bases at V and 6 bases at J, with 10 bases in the middle. The chain couples TRBV29-1 to TRBJ2-4, with D hard to call. Source material: naive CD8+ T cells from blood. This receptor was identified in a human donor in good health. The CDR3 nucleotides read TGCAGCGTTGTAGACGGAACAAACATTCAGTACTTC. It is translated as CSVVDGTNIQYF. Filled out from reference TRBV29-1 and TRBJ2-4, the complete variable domain reads SAVISQKPSRDICQRGTSLTIQCQVDSQVTMMFWYRQQPGQSLTLIATANQGSEATYESGFVIDKFPISRPNLTFSTLTVSNMSPEDSSIYLCSVVDGTNIQYFGAGTRLSVL.